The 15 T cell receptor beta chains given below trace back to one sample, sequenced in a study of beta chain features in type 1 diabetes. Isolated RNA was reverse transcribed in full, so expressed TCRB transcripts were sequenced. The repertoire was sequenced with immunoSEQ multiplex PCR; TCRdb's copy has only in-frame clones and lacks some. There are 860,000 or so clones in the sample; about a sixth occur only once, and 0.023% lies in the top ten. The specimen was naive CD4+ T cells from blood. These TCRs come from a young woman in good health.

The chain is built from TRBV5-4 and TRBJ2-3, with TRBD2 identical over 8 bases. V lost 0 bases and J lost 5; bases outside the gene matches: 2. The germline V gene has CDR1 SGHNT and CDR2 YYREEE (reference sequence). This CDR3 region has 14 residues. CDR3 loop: CASSLDAGGDTQYF. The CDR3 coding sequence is TGTGCCAGCAGCTTGGACGCGGGAGGAGATACGCAGTATTTT.

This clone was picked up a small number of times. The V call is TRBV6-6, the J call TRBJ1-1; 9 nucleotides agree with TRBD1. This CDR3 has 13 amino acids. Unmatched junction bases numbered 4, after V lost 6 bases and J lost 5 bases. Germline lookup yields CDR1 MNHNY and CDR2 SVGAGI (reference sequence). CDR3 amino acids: CASRPDRGTEAFF. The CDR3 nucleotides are TGTGCCAGCAGACCCGACAGGGGGACTGAAGCTTTCTTT.

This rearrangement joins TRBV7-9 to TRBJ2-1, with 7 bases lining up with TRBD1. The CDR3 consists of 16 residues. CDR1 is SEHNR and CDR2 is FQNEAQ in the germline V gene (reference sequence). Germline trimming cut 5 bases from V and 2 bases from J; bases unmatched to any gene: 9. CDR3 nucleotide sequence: TGTGCCAGCAGCCAACCGAGACAGGGTACCTACAATGAGCAGTTCTTC. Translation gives CASSQPRQGTYNEQFF.

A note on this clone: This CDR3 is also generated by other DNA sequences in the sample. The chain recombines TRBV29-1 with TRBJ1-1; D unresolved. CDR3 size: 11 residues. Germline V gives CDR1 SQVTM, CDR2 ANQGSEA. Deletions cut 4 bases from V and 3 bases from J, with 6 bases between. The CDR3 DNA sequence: TGCAGCGTTGGGACGGACACTGAAGCTTTCTTT. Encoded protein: CSVGTDTEAFF. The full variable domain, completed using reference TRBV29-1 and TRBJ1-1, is SAVISQKPSRDICQRGTSLTIQCQVDSQVTMMFWYRQQPGQSLTLIATANQGSEATYESGFVIDKFPISRPNLTFSTLTVSNMSPEDSSIYLCSVGTDTEAFFGQGTRLTVV.

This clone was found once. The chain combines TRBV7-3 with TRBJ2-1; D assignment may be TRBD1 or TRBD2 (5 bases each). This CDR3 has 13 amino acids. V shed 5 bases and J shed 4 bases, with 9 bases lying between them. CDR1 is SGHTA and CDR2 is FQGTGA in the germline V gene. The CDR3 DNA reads TGTGCCAGCAGCCCGGGGCGGTACAATGAGCAGTTCTTC. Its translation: CASSPGRYNEQFF.

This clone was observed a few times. In nucleotides, the CDR3 is TGTGCCAGCAGCCCCATAGGAGGGAGATATGGCTACACCTTC. Amino acids: CASSPIGGRYGYTF. The chain recombines TRBV7-9 with TRBJ1-2; unclear D gene. Per germline, CDR1 SEHNR and CDR2 FQNEAQ (reference sequence). Trimming shortened V by 5 bases and J by 5 bases, and 15 bases separated the two germline ends. The CDR3 is 14 amino acids. Using reference TRBV7-9 and TRBJ1-2 for the parts outside the CDR3, the full variable domain is DTGVSQNPRHKITKRGQNVTFRCDPISEHNRLYWYRQTLGQGPEFLTYFQNEAQLEKSRLLSDRFSAERPKGSFSTLEIQRTEQGDSAMYLCASSPIGGRYGYTFGSGTRLTVV.

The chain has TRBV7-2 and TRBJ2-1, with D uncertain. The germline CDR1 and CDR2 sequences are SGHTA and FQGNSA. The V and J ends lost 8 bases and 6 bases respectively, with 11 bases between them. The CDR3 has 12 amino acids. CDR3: CASYRHTNEQFF. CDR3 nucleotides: TGTGCCAGCTACCGCCATACCAATGAGCAGTTCTTC.

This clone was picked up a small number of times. The CDR3 spells CASREPDRGGEQYF. The CDR3 nucleotides read TGTGCCAGCAGGGAACCAGACAGGGGCGGCGAGCAGTACTTC. The J gene is TRBJ2-7, the V gene TRBV6-1; 8 nucleotides match TRBD1. The CDR3 covers 14 residues. V dropped 6 bases and J dropped 6; count of bases not matched to a gene: 10. Germline CDR1 reads MNHNS; CDR2 reads SASEGT.

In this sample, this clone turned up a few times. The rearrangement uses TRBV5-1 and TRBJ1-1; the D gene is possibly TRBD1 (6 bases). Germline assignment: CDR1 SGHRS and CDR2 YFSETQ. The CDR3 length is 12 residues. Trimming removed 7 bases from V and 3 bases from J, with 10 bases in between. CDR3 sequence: CASGGQDTEAFF. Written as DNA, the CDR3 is TGCGCCAGCGGGGGGCAGGACACTGAAGCTTTCTTT.

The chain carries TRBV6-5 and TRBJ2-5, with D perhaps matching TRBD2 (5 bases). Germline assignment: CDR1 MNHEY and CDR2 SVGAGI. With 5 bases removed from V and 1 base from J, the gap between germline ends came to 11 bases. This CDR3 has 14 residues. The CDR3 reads CASSLSVSQETQYF. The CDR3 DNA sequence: TGTGCCAGCAGTCTTAGCGTTTCCCAAGAGACCCAGTACTTC.

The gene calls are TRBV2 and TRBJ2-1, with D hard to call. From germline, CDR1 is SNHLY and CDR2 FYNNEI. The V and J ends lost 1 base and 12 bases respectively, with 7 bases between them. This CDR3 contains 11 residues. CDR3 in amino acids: CASSEGPRQFF. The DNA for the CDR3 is TGTGCCAGCAGTGAAGGGCCTCGGCAGTTCTTC.

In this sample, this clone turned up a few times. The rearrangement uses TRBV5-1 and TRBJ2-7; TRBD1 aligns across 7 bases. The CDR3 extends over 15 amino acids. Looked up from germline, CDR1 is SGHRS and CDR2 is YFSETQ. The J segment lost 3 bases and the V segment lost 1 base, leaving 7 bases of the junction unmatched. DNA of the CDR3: TGCGCCAGCAGCTTGACAGGGGTCCCTCTCTACGAGCAGTACTTC. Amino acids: CASSLTGVPLYEQYF.

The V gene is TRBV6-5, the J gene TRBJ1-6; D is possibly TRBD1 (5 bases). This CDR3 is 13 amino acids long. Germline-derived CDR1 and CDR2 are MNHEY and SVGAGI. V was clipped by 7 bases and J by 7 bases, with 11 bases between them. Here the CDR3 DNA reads TGTGCCAGCACCGGGGCGCCGAATTCACCCCTCCACTTT. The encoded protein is CASTGAPNSPLHF.

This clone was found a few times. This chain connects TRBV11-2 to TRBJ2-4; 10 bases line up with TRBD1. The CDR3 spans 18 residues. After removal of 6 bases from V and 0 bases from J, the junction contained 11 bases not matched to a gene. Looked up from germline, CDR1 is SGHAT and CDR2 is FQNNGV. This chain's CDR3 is CASSDRGREQLAKNIQYF. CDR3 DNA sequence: TGTGCCAGCAGTGACAGGGGGCGCGAGCAACTAGCCAAAAACATTCAGTACTTC.

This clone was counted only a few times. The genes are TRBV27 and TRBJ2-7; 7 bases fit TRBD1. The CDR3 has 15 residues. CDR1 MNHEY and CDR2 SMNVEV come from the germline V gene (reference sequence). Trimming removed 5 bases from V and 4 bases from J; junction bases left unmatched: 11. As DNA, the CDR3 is TGTGCCAGCAGTGCCTACTCCGGGACAGTATACGAGCAGTACTTC. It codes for CASSAYSGTVYEQYF.